This T cell receptor beta chain was sequenced for a study of blood T cell repertoires in COVID-19. Turning to the study itself: Whether acute or convalescent, the COVID-19 samples came from the United States, Italy and Spain.

Trimming at V came to 4 bases and at J to 6 bases, leaving 7 bases not matched to a gene. Germline values: CDR1 SGDLS, CDR2 YYNGEE. The CDR3 length is 15 residues. In the source study's methods: Estimation of nucleated cell counts was performed using reference gene primer amplification. Sequencing used immunoSEQ multiplex PCR; TCRdb keeps in-frame clones, though not all of them. That table gives V, J and clone size, and the DNA gave D and trimming. The table shows over 300,000 clones, with around 82% occurring only once. The clonotype was recovered from a woman between 50 and 59 years old with acute or convalescent COVID-19. The chain carries TRBV9 and TRBJ1-5; 10 bases map to TRBD1. The specimen sequenced was peripheral blood. The chain's CDR3 is CASSLTGGAAQPQHF. As DNA, the CDR3 is TGTGCCAGCAGCCTGACAGGGGGCGCAGCTCAGCCCCAGCATTTT. Complete variable domain (other parts from reference TRBV9 and TRBJ1-5): DSGVTQTPKHLITATGQRVTLRCSPRSGDLSVYWYQQSLDQGLQFLIQYYNGEERAKGNILERFSAQQFPDLHSELNLSSLELGDSALYFCASSLTGGAAQPQHFGDGTRLSIL.